Sequencing of this T cell receptor beta chain was carried out in a study of shared clonotypes between healthy human individuals. General study points: Naive CD4 clonotype sharing across a handful of donors was about 5.3%. Apart from blood, nothing was sampled; tissue repertoires likely differ.

Naive-designated CD8 cells lacked CD45RO, were positively enriched for CCR7, and omitted terminally differentiated effector memory CD45RA+ cells. As to this clone: Its target is unknown. Other DNA sequences of this sample code for an identical CDR3.

Trimming pared 1 base from V and 2 bases from J, leaving 8 bases between. Germline CDR1 is SQVTM and CDR2 is ANQGSEA. The CDR3 is 13 amino acids. Clones were read by immunoSEQ multiplex PCR, and TCRdb kept only the in-frame ones, dropping some. The table lists just over 2,000,000 clones, approximately 95% of them singletons. Sequenced material: naive CD8+ T cells sorted from blood. The sequence derives from a man between 18 and 29 years old in good health. The chain combines TRBV29-1 with TRBJ1-2; D possibly corresponds to TRBD1 (6 bases). CDR3 residues: CSVEVRGNYGYTF. CDR3 DNA: TGCAGCGTTGAAGTGAGGGGGAACTATGGCTACACCTTC.